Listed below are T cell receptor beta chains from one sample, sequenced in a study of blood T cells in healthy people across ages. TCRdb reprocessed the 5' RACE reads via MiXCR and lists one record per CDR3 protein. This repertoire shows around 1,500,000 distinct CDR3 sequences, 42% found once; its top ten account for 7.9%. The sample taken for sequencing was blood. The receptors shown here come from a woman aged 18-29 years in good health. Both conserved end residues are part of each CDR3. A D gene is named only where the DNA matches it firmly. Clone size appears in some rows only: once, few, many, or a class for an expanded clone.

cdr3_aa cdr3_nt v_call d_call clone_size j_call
CASSLGSHWAFF TGTGCCAGCAGTCTAGGGAGTCACTGGGCTTTCTTT TRBV28 - - TRBJ1-1
CASSLGGGRGAEAFF TGTGCCAGCAGCTTAGGCGGGGGCAGGGGAGCTGAAGCTTTCTTT TRBV11-1 - - TRBJ1-1
CASSRTDSHNSPLHF TGTGCCAGCAGTAGAACGGACAGCCACAATTCACCCCTCCACTTT TRBV2 - few TRBJ1-6
CSVSADSGANVLTF TGCAGCGTTTCGGCCGACTCTGGGGCCAACGTCCTGACTTTC TRBV29-1 - few TRBJ2-6
CASSQVRQWGGEQFF TGCGCCAGCAGCCAAGTAAGGCAGTGGGGCGGTGAGCAGTTCTTC TRBV4-1 - - TRBJ2-1
CARGGTSGGREQYF TGTGCCAGGGGGGGGACTAGCGGAGGTCGGGAGCAGTACTTC TRBV2 TRBD2 - TRBJ2-5
CASSAAAGAVLAGGLNEQYF TGTGCCAGCAGCGCGGCAGCGGGAGCGGTGTTAGCGGGAGGCCTGAATGAGCAGTACTTC TRBV9 TRBD2 once TRBJ2-5
CASSQERGQANEKLFF TGTGCCAGCAGCCAAGAGAGGGGACAGGCGAATGAAAAACTGTTTTTT TRBV3-1 TRBD1 - TRBJ1-4
CASRSGVIWFF TGTGCCAGCAGATCGGGGGTAATATGGTTCTTC TRBV12-3/TRBV12-4 - few TRBJ2-1
CASSLLTGTSNEQFF TGCGCCAGCAGCTTACTGACCGGGACTTCCAATGAGCAGTTCTTC TRBV5-1 - - TRBJ2-1
CASSSRGAFKNIQYF TGTGCCAGCAGCTCGCGGGGGGCGTTCAAAAACATTCAGTACTTC TRBV3-1 TRBD2 few TRBJ2-4
CASKPLQGEQYF TGTGCCAGCAAGCCTCTCCAAGGCGAGCAGTACTTC TRBV6-1 - - TRBJ2-7
CASSLVQATYNEQFF TGTGCCAGCAGCTTAGTGCAGGCGACCTACAATGAGCAGTTCTTC TRBV7-9 - few TRBJ2-1
CASSEGIADTQYF TGTGCCAGCAGTGAAGGGATCGCAGATACGCAGTATTTT TRBV25-1 - few TRBJ2-3
CARSPGTTRNNEQFF TGTGCCCGCTCACCCGGGACTACCCGGAACAATGAGCAGTTCTTC TRBV18 TRBD2 - TRBJ2-1
CASSARTPGEREETQYF TGTGCCAGCAGCGCCCGTACTCCGGGAGAAAGGGAAGAGACCCAGTACTTC TRBV9 - few TRBJ2-5
CSVEVGTTTYQQYF TGCAGCGTTGAAGTCGGGACAACCACTTACCAGCAGTACTTC TRBV29-1 - - TRBJ2-4
CSVSGGGLVYEQYF TGCAGCGTCTCCGGGGGGGGATTAGTGTACGAGCAGTACTTC TRBV29-1 TRBD2 - TRBJ2-7
CASSQDLFGDWDTQYF TGCGCCAGCAGCCAAGATCTTTTCGGGGACTGGGATACGCAGTATTTT TRBV4-1 - - TRBJ2-3
CASSVGGWTGPNTEAFF TGTGCCAGCAGCGTAGGAGGTTGGACAGGCCCGAACACTGAAGCTTTCTTT TRBV9 TRBD1 - TRBJ1-1
CASSAGSGYEQYF TGCGCCAGCAGTGCCGGGTCGGGCTACGAGCAGTACTTC TRBV10-2 - - TRBJ2-7
CASTPGPWKGVTYNEQYF TGTGCCAGCACCCCGGGACCCTGGAAGGGGGTAACCTACAATGAGCAGTACTTC TRBV6-1 - - TRBJ2-7
CASTPGGTGAIYGHTF TGTGCCAGCACCCCCGGAGGGACAGGGGCCATCTATGGCCACACCTTC TRBV7-9 TRBD1 - TRBJ1-2
CASTLETGRYGYTF TGTGCCAGCACCTTAGAGACAGGGCGGTATGGCTACACCTTC TRBV6-6 TRBD1 few TRBJ1-2
CASSPRQLLNTEAFF TGTGCCAGCAGCCCCCGCCAACTCCTGAACACTGAAGCTTTCTTT TRBV9 - - TRBJ1-1
CASSLATSMAGTYEQYF TGTGCCAGCAGCTTAGCAACCTCTATGGCAGGGACCTACGAGCAGTACTTC TRBV11-2 - few TRBJ2-7
CATIPLTSGSRGQFF TGTGCCACCATACCTCTGACTAGCGGGAGTCGTGGGCAGTTCTTC TRBV6-5 TRBD2 - TRBJ2-1
CASSLGRANEQFF TGTGCCAGCAGTTTGGGCAGGGCGAATGAGCAGTTCTTC TRBV6-6 - - TRBJ2-1
CASSQDGRTIAGDGNTIYF TGCGCCAGCAGCCAAGATGGTCGGACTATAGCAGGGGATGGAAACACCATATATTTT TRBV4-1 - - TRBJ1-3
CASSLSGTSGGDTQYF TGTGCCAGCAGCTTATCCGGGACTAGCGGGGGGGATACGCAGTATTTT TRBV7-3 TRBD2 - TRBJ2-3
CASSSPLPTPSTSVSYEQYF TGTGCCAGCAGCTCCCCCCTCCCCACCCCAAGTACTAGCGTCTCCTACGAGCAGTACTTC TRBV7-2 TRBD2 few TRBJ2-7
CSAREQGATYEQYF TGCAGTGCTAGAGAGCAGGGGGCAACCTACGAGCAGTACTTC TRBV20-1 TRBD1 - TRBJ2-7
CSVEGQGAGEQYF TGCAGCGTAGAGGGACAGGGGGCGGGAGAGCAGTACTTC TRBV29-1 TRBD1 - TRBJ2-4
CASSSGTSARRDIQYF TGTGCCAGCAGCTCCGGGACTAGCGCCCGTAGAGACATTCAGTACTTC TRBV9 TRBD2 few TRBJ2-4
CASSYITSGKETQYF TGTGCCAGCAGTTATATCACTAGCGGGAAAGAGACCCAGTACTTC TRBV6-5 TRBD2 few TRBJ2-5
CASSSRGRGTYNEQFF TGTGCCAGCAGCTCCCGCGGCAGGGGTACCTACAATGAGCAGTTCTTC TRBV9 - - TRBJ2-1
CASSGRTGQIGYGYTF TGTGCCAGCAGCGGCCGGACAGGGCAGATTGGATATGGCTACACCTTC TRBV9 TRBD1 - TRBJ1-2